This T cell receptor (beta chain) appears in the sequencing data of a study of chemoradiotherapy in HPV16-positive cancers. Study-level results: Candidate HPV-specific clones and E7-related TCR motifs grew in tumor during treatment.

On this clone itself: Antigen specificity is unknown.

Data came from immunoSEQ multiplex PCR; TCRdb stores just in-frame clones and leaves some out. This table holds about 32,000 clones, approximately 88% found once. The sequence was obtained from a human donor with HPV-associated anogenital cancer. The sample consisted of blood, taken from a patient who underwent chemoradiotherapy.

CDR3 in DNA: TGCGCCAGCAGCTTGGGTTGGACAACTAATGAAAAACTGTTTTTT. It translates to CASSLGWTTNEKLFF. The chain recombines TRBV5-1 with TRBJ1-4, with D unclear. Germline CDR1 and CDR2: SGHRS and YFSETQ. The CDR3 sequence is 15 residues long. Between the trimmed V and J ends, which lost 0 bases and 0 bases, there was a span of 6 bases.